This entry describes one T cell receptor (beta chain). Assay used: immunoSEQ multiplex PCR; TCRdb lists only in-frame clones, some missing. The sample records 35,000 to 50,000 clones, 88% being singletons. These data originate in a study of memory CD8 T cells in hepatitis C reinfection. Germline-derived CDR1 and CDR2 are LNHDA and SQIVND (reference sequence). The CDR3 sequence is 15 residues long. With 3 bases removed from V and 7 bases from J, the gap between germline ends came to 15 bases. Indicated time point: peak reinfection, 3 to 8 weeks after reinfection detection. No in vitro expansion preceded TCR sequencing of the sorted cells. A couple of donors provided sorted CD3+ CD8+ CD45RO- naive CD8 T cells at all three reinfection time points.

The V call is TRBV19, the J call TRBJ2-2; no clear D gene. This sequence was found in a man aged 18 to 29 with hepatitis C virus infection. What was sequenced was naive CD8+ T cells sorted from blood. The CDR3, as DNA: TGTGCCAGTAGTATTCGAAACAACGCAGACGGGGAGCTGTTTTTT. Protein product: CASSIRNNADGELFF.